The present T cell receptor (beta chain) was sequenced within a study of T cell responses to AZD1222 COVID-19 vaccine. Of note for this clone: What it binds is not known.

Study-wide points: Baseline seropositives among AZD1222 recipients totaled only five to seven. Females made up more of the donors, who were largely white British, and clonal diversity may have come out too low. Spike-specific TCR repertoires showed rising breadth and depth after two AZD1222 doses.

Sequencing used immunoSEQ multiplex PCR; TCRdb keeps in-frame clones, though not all of them. Here the sample spans about 210,000 clones, about 95% being singletons. The V gene end was trimmed by 5 bases and the J gene end by 4 bases; junction bases not matched to a gene: 7. This CDR3 contains 15 residues. CDR1 is MNHEY and CDR2 is SMNVEV in the germline V gene (reference sequence). The chain couples TRBV27 to TRBJ2-2, with TRBD1 matching over 7 bases. The sequencing here drew on peripheral blood, taken 28 days after the second dose of the MenACWY control vaccine. The receptor was isolated from an adult who received the MenACWY meningococcal vaccine as a control. The CDR3 DNA follows: TGTGCCAGCAGTCTACTAGGGACAGCCACCGGGGAGCTGTTTTTT. This gives the protein CASSLLGTATGELFF.